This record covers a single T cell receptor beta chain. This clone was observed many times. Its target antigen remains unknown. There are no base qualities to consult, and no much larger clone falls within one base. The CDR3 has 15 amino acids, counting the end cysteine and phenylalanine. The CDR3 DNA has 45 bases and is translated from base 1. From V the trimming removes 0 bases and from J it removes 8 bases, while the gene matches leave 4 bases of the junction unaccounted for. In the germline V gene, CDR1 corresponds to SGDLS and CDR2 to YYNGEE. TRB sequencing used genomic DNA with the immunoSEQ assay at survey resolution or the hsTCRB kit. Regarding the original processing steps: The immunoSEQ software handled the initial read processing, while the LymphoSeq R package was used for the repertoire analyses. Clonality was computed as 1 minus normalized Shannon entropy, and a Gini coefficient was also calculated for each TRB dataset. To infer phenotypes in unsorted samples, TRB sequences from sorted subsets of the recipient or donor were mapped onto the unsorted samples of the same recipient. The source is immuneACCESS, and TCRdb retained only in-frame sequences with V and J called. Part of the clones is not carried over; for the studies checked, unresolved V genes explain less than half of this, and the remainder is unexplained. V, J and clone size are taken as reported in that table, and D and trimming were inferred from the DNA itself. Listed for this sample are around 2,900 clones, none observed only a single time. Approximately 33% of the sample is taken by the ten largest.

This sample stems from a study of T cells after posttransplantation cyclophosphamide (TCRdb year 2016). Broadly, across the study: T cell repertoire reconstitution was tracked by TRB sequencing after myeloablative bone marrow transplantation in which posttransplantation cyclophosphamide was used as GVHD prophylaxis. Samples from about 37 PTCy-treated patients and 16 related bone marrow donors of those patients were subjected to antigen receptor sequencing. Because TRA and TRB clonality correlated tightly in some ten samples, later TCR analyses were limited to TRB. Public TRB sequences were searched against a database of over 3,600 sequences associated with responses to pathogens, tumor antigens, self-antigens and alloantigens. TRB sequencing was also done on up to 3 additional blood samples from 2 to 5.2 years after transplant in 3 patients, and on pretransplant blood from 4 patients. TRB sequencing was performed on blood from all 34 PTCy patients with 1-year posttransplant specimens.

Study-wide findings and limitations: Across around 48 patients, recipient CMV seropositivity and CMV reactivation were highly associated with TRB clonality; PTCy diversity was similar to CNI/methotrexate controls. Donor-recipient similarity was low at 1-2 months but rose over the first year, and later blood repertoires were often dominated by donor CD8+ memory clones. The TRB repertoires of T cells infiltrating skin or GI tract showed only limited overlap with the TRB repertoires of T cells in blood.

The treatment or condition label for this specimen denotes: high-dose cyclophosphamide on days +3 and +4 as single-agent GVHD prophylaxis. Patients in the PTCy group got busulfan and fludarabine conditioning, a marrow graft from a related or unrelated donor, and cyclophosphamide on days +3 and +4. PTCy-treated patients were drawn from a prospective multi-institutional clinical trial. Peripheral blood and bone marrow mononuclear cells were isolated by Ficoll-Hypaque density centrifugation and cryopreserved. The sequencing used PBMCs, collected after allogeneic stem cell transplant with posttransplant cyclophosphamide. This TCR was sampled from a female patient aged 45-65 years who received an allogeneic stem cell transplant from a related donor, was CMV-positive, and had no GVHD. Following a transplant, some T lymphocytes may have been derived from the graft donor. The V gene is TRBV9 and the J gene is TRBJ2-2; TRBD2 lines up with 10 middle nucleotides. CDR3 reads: CASSVVLAGEGELFF. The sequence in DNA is TGTGCCAGCAGCGTAGTTCTAGCGGGAGAGGGGGAGCTGTTTTTT.